A selection of T cell receptor beta chains follows, all from one sample in a study of response to subunit inactivated influenza vaccine. TCRdb analysed the RT-PCR reads with MiXCR anew, one entry per CDR3 protein. Of 750,000 to 850,000 distinct CDR3 sequences in the sample, 15% to 20% were seen once. Sample: PBMCs from blood, taken less than 6 days after vaccination. These receptors all stem from a man aged 50 to 59 who received an inactivated influenza vaccine. CDR3s include the opening cysteine and the closing phenylalanine or tryptophan. Each record gives: V gene, clone size, CDR3 protein. The size field is filled for only some rows; it gives once, few, many or a size class.

V: TRBV5-6; size: few; CDR3: CASTTLAETQYF
V: TRBV12-3/TRBV12-4; size: NA; CDR3: CASARGVGNTIYF
V: TRBV6-1; size: NA; CDR3: CASSPDRFFMNTEAFF
V: TRBV20-1; size: few; CDR3: CSASYRDYNSPLHF
V: TRBV4-2; size: once; CDR3: CASSQEQGVTYEQYF
V: TRBV20-1; size: NA; CDR3: CSARVGTKITDTQYF
V: TRBV5-1; size: NA; CDR3: CASSPTAGAYNEQFF
V: TRBV10-2; size: few; CDR3: CASSLPPLAGAYNEQFF
V: TRBV29-1; size: many; CDR3: CSVEKGDSYEQYF
V: TRBV7-2; size: few; CDR3: CASSLAPGLVSATDTQYF
V: TRBV11-2; size: NA; CDR3: CASSSYDTQYF
V: TRBV4-3; size: NA; CDR3: CASSQDYGSLGNTIYF
V: TRBV25-1; size: few; CDR3: CASSGDREQFF
V: TRBV7-2; size: few; CDR3: CASSLSRSPPELFF
V: TRBV12-3/TRBV12-4; size: NA; CDR3: CASSFGREPSYNEQFF
V: TRBV27; size: NA; CDR3: CASSLVQGSYYGYTF
V: TRBV4-1; size: NA; CDR3: CASSQDTGRYGYTF
V: TRBV9; size: NA; CDR3: CASSVAASGRETQYF
V: TRBV11-2; size: few; CDR3: CASSLVDGYYEQYF
V: TRBV4-1; size: many; CDR3: CASSQVTPTDTQYF
V: TRBV7-9; size: NA; CDR3: CASSPSFAGKRSYEQYF
V: TRBV6-5; size: few; CDR3: CASSYGWAGEGYTF
V: TRBV7-9; size: NA; CDR3: CASSLNKVPSYGEKLFF
V: TRBV19; size: many; CDR3: CASTLGSGDNEQFF
V: TRBV20-1; size: NA; CDR3: CSARDTRTGLFNQPQHF
V: TRBV12-3/TRBV12-4; size: NA; CDR3: CANSLLSGGPSYEQYF
V: TRBV29-1; size: few; CDR3: CSVEAGTDTQYF
V: TRBV20-1; size: NA; CDR3: CSPLANEQYF
V: TRBV7-2; size: NA; CDR3: CASSLTSGSFHEQFF
V: TRBV2; size: few; CDR3: CASREGRGIVQPQHF
V: TRBV11-2; size: NA; CDR3: CASSRIDRSYEQYF
V: TRBV4-3; size: NA; CDR3: CASSPGTGGRSSYNEQFF
V: TRBV5-3; size: NA; CDR3: CARSLSEWTVQETQYF
V: TRBV25-1; size: few; CDR3: CASSATGPSYNEQFF
V: TRBV6-2/TRBV6-3; size: many; CDR3: CASSYSRETQYF
V: TRBV6-1; size: many; CDR3: CASGQGPYYGYTF
V: TRBV5-1; size: NA; CDR3: CASSLSKYEQYF
V: TRBV5-1; size: few; CDR3: CASSEQGRMNTEAFF
V: TRBV5-1; size: many; CDR3: CASSLGPSGQETQYF